This T cell receptor (beta chain) is from a study of persistence of HIV-infected CD4 T cells. The immunoSEQ assay was version 4, run in survey mode. Method: immunoSEQ multiplex PCR; TCRdb's copy keeps in-frame clones and lacks some. Here the sample spans 6,500 to 8,500 clones, approximately 63% being singletons. The stimulus was lysate of CMV-infected fibroblasts, approximately 9.6 ug/mL. CD4+ T cells upregulating both CD40 ligand and CD69 were sorted as responding cells. The V gene lost 2 bases and the J gene lost 5 bases, with 10 bases spanning the gap. Germline lookup yields CDR1 SGDLS and CDR2 YYNGEE. The CDR3 sequence is 13 residues long. In its sample, this clone is medium-sized. No antigen is known for it. Other nucleotide sequences in the sample specify the same CDR3.

The specimen comprised CD4+ T cells sorted from PBMCs after roughly 18-hour stimulation, sampled from a patient who received antiretroviral therapy. This sequence joins TRBV9 and TRBJ2-5; either TRBD1 or TRBD2 may fit D (5 bases each). The source of this sequence is an adult man with HIV who was CMV-seropositive. The CDR3 sequence: CASSVAREETQYF. The CDR3, as DNA: TGTGCCAGCAGCGTGGCCAGGGAGGAGACCCAGTACTTC.